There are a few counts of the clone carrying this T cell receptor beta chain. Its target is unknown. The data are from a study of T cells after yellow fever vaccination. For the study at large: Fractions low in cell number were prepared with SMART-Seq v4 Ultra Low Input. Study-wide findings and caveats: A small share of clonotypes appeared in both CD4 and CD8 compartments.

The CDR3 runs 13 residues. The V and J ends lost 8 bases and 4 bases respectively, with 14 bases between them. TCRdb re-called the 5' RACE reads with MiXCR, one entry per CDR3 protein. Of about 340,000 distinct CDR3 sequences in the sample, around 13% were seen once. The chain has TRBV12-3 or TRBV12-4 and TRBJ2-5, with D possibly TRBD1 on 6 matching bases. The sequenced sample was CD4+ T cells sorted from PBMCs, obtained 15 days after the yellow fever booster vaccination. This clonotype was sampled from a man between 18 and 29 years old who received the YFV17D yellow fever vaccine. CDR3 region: CASSSRGTETQYF. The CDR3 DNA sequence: TGTGCCAGCTCCAGCAGGGGAACAGAGACCCAGTACTTC.